This is a list of T cell receptor beta chains from one sample in a study of blood T cell repertoires in COVID-19. Only in-frame clones appear in the TCRdb table, and some are missing; sequencing was by immunoSEQ multiplex PCR. The table shows 200,000 to 250,000 clones, with over 75% occurring only once. The sample consisted of peripheral blood. These receptors originate from a woman in her 70s with COVID-19, enrolled during active disease. The CDR3 runs from the conserved cysteine through the conserved F or W. The D gene is left open where the match is weak. Expanded clones get a size class; other rows say once, few or many, or leave the size out.

v_call: TRBV2; j_call: TRBJ1-2; d_call: -; clone_size: -; cdr3_nt: TGTGCCAGCAGTGAAAGGGGCAGAGCTAACTATGGCTACACCTTC; cdr3_aa: CASSERGRANYGYTF
v_call: TRBV27; j_call: TRBJ1-2; d_call: TRBD1; clone_size: -; cdr3_nt: TGTGCCAGCAGTCCCCGGGACAGCCGCGGCTACACCTTC; cdr3_aa: CASSPRDSRGYTF
v_call: TRBV28; j_call: TRBJ1-6; d_call: -; clone_size: -; cdr3_nt: TGTGCCAGCAGTGGGGGGAGGGGGTCGGATTCACCCCTCCACTTT; cdr3_aa: CASSGGRGSDSPLHF
v_call: TRBV25-1; j_call: TRBJ1-3; d_call: -; clone_size: -; cdr3_nt: TGTGCCAGCAGTGAGACAGGACTCTCTGGAAACACCATATATTTT; cdr3_aa: CASSETGLSGNTIYF
v_call: TRBV19; j_call: TRBJ1-2; d_call: TRBD1; clone_size: -; cdr3_nt: TGTGCCAGTAGTATACAGCGGGGGACAGGGGACGGCTACACCTTC; cdr3_aa: CASSIQRGTGDGYTF
v_call: TRBV7-9; j_call: TRBJ2-1; d_call: -; clone_size: -; cdr3_nt: TGTGCCAGCAGCCCCCCTTTCGGGGCCTACAATGAGCAGTTCTTC; cdr3_aa: CASSPPFGAYNEQFF
v_call: TRBV14; j_call: TRBJ2-3; d_call: -; clone_size: -; cdr3_nt: TGTGCCAGCAGCCAAGGTTGGGCGGATACGCAGTATTTT; cdr3_aa: CASSQGWADTQYF
v_call: TRBV2; j_call: TRBJ1-3; d_call: -; clone_size: -; cdr3_nt: TGTGCCAGCCTCCCCGGGCGCGGGGGGGGCTCTGGAAACACCATATATTTT; cdr3_aa: CASLPGRGGGSGNTIYF
v_call: TRBV5-1; j_call: TRBJ1-5; d_call: TRBD1; clone_size: -; cdr3_nt: TGCGCCAGCAGCCCGGGACAGAACTTTGGGAATCAGCCCCAGCATTTT; cdr3_aa: CASSPGQNFGNQPQHF
v_call: TRBV5-4; j_call: TRBJ1-4; d_call: -; clone_size: -; cdr3_nt: TGTGCCAGCAGCAGCACAGGTGGGGCCGCGGAAAAACTGTTTTTT; cdr3_aa: CASSSTGGAAEKLFF
v_call: TRBV19; j_call: TRBJ1-2; d_call: -; clone_size: -; cdr3_nt: TGTGCCAGTAGTACCCCCGGGGGGGGACTAATCTATGGCTACACCTTC; cdr3_aa: CASSTPGGGLIYGYTF
v_call: TRBV24-1; j_call: TRBJ2-5; d_call: -; clone_size: -; cdr3_nt: TGTGCCACCAGTGATCACAGGGCTTGGGAGGAGACCCAGTACTTC; cdr3_aa: CATSDHRAWEETQYF
v_call: TRBV5-4; j_call: TRBJ2-1; d_call: TRBD1; clone_size: -; cdr3_nt: TGTGCCAGCAGCCAGGACAGGGGGGCTTACAATGAGCAGTTCTTC; cdr3_aa: CASSQDRGAYNEQFF
v_call: TRBV9; j_call: TRBJ1-1; d_call: -; clone_size: -; cdr3_nt: TGTGCCAGCAGCGTAAAGAGTGACACTGAAGCTTTCTTT; cdr3_aa: CASSVKSDTEAFF
v_call: TRBV30; j_call: TRBJ1-1; d_call: -; clone_size: -; cdr3_nt: TGTGCCTGGAGCCAAGGGGGTCTGGACACTGAAGCTTTCTTT; cdr3_aa: CAWSQGGLDTEAFF
v_call: TRBV6-6; j_call: TRBJ2-3; d_call: -; clone_size: -; cdr3_nt: TGTGCCAGCAGTTACTCCTCAGATACGCAGTATTTT; cdr3_aa: CASSYSSDTQYF
v_call: TRBV4-2; j_call: TRBJ2-7; d_call: -; clone_size: -; cdr3_nt: TGTGCCAGCAGCCAAGTCAGGGCTGAACTACAGGATCAGTACTTC; cdr3_aa: CASSQVRAELQDQYF
v_call: TRBV11-3; j_call: TRBJ2-3; d_call: -; clone_size: -; cdr3_nt: TGTGCCAGCAAAAAGGACTGGGTCACAGATACGCAGTATTTT; cdr3_aa: CASKKDWVTDTQYF
v_call: TRBV21-1; j_call: TRBJ1-6; d_call: -; clone_size: once; cdr3_nt: TGTGCCAGCAGCAAATATGACGACGTAGACTTGTATAATTCACCCCTCCACTTT; cdr3_aa: CASSKYDDVDLYNSPLHF
v_call: TRBV6-5; j_call: TRBJ1-1; d_call: TRBD1; clone_size: few; cdr3_nt: TGTGCCAGCAGTTACTCAGGGGGCCTGCAGAGAGCTTTCTTT; cdr3_aa: CASSYSGGLQRAFF
v_call: TRBV14; j_call: TRBJ1-1; d_call: -; clone_size: -; cdr3_nt: TGTGCCAGCAGCAAGATCAGTCGTTTCACTGAAGCTTTCTTT; cdr3_aa: CASSKISRFTEAFF
v_call: TRBV6-2/TRBV6-3; j_call: TRBJ2-7; d_call: -; clone_size: -; cdr3_nt: TGTGCCAGCAGTTACCATGCCGGGGTTACCTACGAGCAGTACTTC; cdr3_aa: CASSYHAGVTYEQYF
v_call: TRBV16; j_call: TRBJ1-2; d_call: -; clone_size: once; cdr3_nt: TGTGCCAGCAGCCAGGGCATGTGGGCTGGCTACACCTTC; cdr3_aa: CASSQGMWAGYTF
v_call: TRBV10-3; j_call: TRBJ2-3; d_call: -; clone_size: -; cdr3_nt: TGTGCCATCAGTGAGACAGCGGCGAGCACAGATACGCAGTATTTT; cdr3_aa: CAISETAASTDTQYF
v_call: TRBV18; j_call: TRBJ1-6; d_call: TRBD1; clone_size: -; cdr3_nt: TGTGCCAGCTCAACCGGGACAGGTAGCGAATCACCCCTCCACTTT; cdr3_aa: CASSTGTGSESPLHF
v_call: TRBV5-1; j_call: TRBJ2-3; d_call: -; clone_size: -; cdr3_nt: TGCGCCAGCAGCTTGGACGTCAGGAGCACAGATACGCAGTATTTT; cdr3_aa: CASSLDVRSTDTQYF
v_call: TRBV20-1; j_call: TRBJ1-2; d_call: -; clone_size: -; cdr3_nt: TGCAGTGCTAGAGACAGCGGGGTGGGAGGCTTC; cdr3_aa: CSARDSGVGGF
v_call: TRBV7-2; j_call: TRBJ2-3; d_call: -; clone_size: -; cdr3_nt: TGTGCCAGCAGCTTGGGTAGCGCACCGGATACGCAGTATTTT; cdr3_aa: CASSLGSAPDTQYF
v_call: TRBV12-3/TRBV12-4; j_call: TRBJ1-5; d_call: -; clone_size: -; cdr3_nt: TGTGCCAGCAGTTCCAGGGAATTTCAGCCCCAGCATTTT; cdr3_aa: CASSSREFQPQHF
v_call: TRBV7-6; j_call: TRBJ2-2; d_call: -; clone_size: -; cdr3_nt: TGTGCCAGCAGCGCCCGGGGAGGCGGCGCGAACACCGGGGAGCTGTTTTTT; cdr3_aa: CASSARGGGANTGELFF
v_call: TRBV5-1; j_call: TRBJ2-1; d_call: TRBD2; clone_size: -; cdr3_nt: TGCGCCAGCAGCCCCCAGCGGGGGGGCTACAATGAGCAGTTCTTC; cdr3_aa: CASSPQRGGYNEQFF
v_call: TRBV3-1/TRBV3-2; j_call: TRBJ1-4; d_call: -; clone_size: -; cdr3_nt: TGTGCCAGCAGACCGTCGCGGAAAAAACTGTTTTTT; cdr3_aa: CASRPSRKKLFF
v_call: TRBV5-8; j_call: TRBJ1-5; d_call: -; clone_size: -; cdr3_nt: TGTGCCAGCAGCCGCACTACCGGGGTAGGAAATCAGCCCCAGCATTTT; cdr3_aa: CASSRTTGVGNQPQHF
v_call: TRBV6-1; j_call: TRBJ1-5; d_call: -; clone_size: -; cdr3_nt: TGTGCCAGCAGTGAATGGCCGGGGCAGGGGAACCAGCCCCAGCATTTT; cdr3_aa: CASSEWPGQGNQPQHF
v_call: TRBV6-5; j_call: TRBJ2-7; d_call: -; clone_size: -; cdr3_nt: TGTGCCAGCAGCCCCTGGGGACTTCGCTCCTACGAGCAGTACTTC; cdr3_aa: CASSPWGLRSYEQYF
v_call: TRBV24-1; j_call: TRBJ2-1; d_call: -; clone_size: -; cdr3_nt: TGTGCCACCAGTGACAATAGTATGAATGAGCAGTTCTTC; cdr3_aa: CATSDNSMNEQFF
v_call: TRBV4-3; j_call: TRBJ2-7; d_call: TRBD2; clone_size: -; cdr3_nt: TGCGCCAGCAGCCAAGATCTAGGCGGGGGGGCCCGAGAGCAGTACTTC; cdr3_aa: CASSQDLGGGAREQYF
v_call: TRBV6-5; j_call: TRBJ1-1; d_call: -; clone_size: -; cdr3_nt: TGTGCCAGCAGCCGACGGGGGGACATAGCTGAAGCTTTCTTT; cdr3_aa: CASSRRGDIAEAFF
v_call: TRBV7-6; j_call: TRBJ1-3; d_call: -; clone_size: -; cdr3_nt: TGTGCCAGCAGCGCCGCGGAGGGAAACACCATATATTTT; cdr3_aa: CASSAAEGNTIYF
v_call: TRBV12-5; j_call: TRBJ1-6; d_call: -; clone_size: few; cdr3_nt: TGTGCTAGTGGCCCTCCACGGGGACCCCTCCACTTT; cdr3_aa: CASGPPRGPLHF
v_call: TRBV5-1; j_call: TRBJ2-5; d_call: -; clone_size: -; cdr3_nt: TGCGCCAGCAGCCCGTACCAAGAGACCCAGTACTTC; cdr3_aa: CASSPYQETQYF
v_call: TRBV19; j_call: TRBJ1-2; d_call: -; clone_size: -; cdr3_nt: TGTGCCAGTAGTATGGCAGGGGATGGCTACACCTTC; cdr3_aa: CASSMAGDGYTF
v_call: TRBV19; j_call: TRBJ1-1; d_call: TRBD1; clone_size: once; cdr3_nt: TGTGCCAGTAAAGGAGTCAGGGGGGCGCCGAACACTGAAGCTTTCTTT; cdr3_aa: CASKGVRGAPNTEAFF
v_call: TRBV7-9; j_call: TRBJ1-1; d_call: TRBD1; clone_size: -; cdr3_nt: TGTGCCAGCACTTTGGGACAGGAGGACACTGAAGCTTTCTTT; cdr3_aa: CASTLGQEDTEAFF
v_call: TRBV5-8; j_call: TRBJ2-7; d_call: TRBD2; clone_size: -; cdr3_nt: TGTGCCAGCAGCCTTACCACCGGGACTAGCGTCAACTACGAGCAGTACTTC; cdr3_aa: CASSLTTGTSVNYEQYF
v_call: TRBV5-5; j_call: TRBJ1-3; d_call: -; clone_size: -; cdr3_nt: TGTGCCAGCAGCTCCCCCGGCAGGGCTGGAAACACCATATATTTT; cdr3_aa: CASSSPGRAGNTIYF
v_call: TRBV4-2; j_call: TRBJ2-5; d_call: -; clone_size: -; cdr3_nt: TGTGCCAGCAGCCAAGCAAGATCGGTGGGGCGGGGGCGACAAGAGACCCAGTACTTC; cdr3_aa: CASSQARSVGRGRQETQYF
v_call: TRBV7-8; j_call: TRBJ1-4; d_call: -; clone_size: once; cdr3_nt: TGTGCCAGCAGCTTGGGGGGTAGGACGGAAAAACTGTTTTTT; cdr3_aa: CASSLGGRTEKLFF
v_call: TRBV19; j_call: TRBJ1-1; d_call: -; clone_size: -; cdr3_nt: TGTGCCAGCCGGAAGGGATCTGGACAGTTGAACACTGAAGCTTTCTTT; cdr3_aa: CASRKGSGQLNTEAFF
v_call: TRBV2; j_call: TRBJ2-5; d_call: TRBD1; clone_size: -; cdr3_nt: TGTGCCAGCAGGGACTTTGGACAGGGGGCGAGAGAGACCCAGTACTTC; cdr3_aa: CASRDFGQGARETQYF
v_call: TRBV4-3; j_call: TRBJ1-2; d_call: TRBD1; clone_size: -; cdr3_nt: TGCGCCAGCAGACCGACAGGGGGTTATGGCTACACCTTC; cdr3_aa: CASRPTGGYGYTF
v_call: TRBV3-1/TRBV3-2; j_call: TRBJ1-3; d_call: -; clone_size: -; cdr3_nt: TGTGCCAGCAGCCAAATCCAGGTGATCTCTGGAAACACCATATATTTT; cdr3_aa: CASSQIQVISGNTIYF
v_call: TRBV30; j_call: TRBJ2-5; d_call: TRBD2; clone_size: -; cdr3_nt: TGTGCCTGGAGTGTCGGGGCTAGCGGGAACCTCAGGGAGACCCAGTACTTC; cdr3_aa: CAWSVGASGNLRETQYF